This T cell receptor beta chain was profiled in a study of blood T cell repertoires in COVID-19. Turning to the study itself: COVID-19 samples collected from the United States, Italy and Spain covered acute and convalescent phases. Sources were T cells, B-cell-depleted T cells, or PBMCs; the material itself was cDNA or gDNA.

Methods used by the authors: Estimation of nucleated cell counts relied on the amplification of reference gene primers. Data came from immunoSEQ multiplex PCR; TCRdb stores just in-frame clones and leaves some out. V and J calls plus clone size are reproduced from that table; the DNA served to infer D and trimming. The repertoire has around 59,000 clones, approximately 80% of them found once; the top ten carry 7.2%. Trimming took 4 bases from V and 2 from J, leaving 5 bases between them. This CDR3 has 12 amino acids. Germline-derived CDR1 and CDR2 are SEHNR and FQNEAQ (reference sequence). This clone was counted a few times.

Sequenced material: peripheral blood. The chain employs TRBV7-9 and TRBJ2-5; TRBD2 might be the D (5 bases). This TCR came from a man between 60 and 75 years old with acute or convalescent COVID-19. CDR3 in DNA: TGTGCCAGCAGCTCGGGGCAAGAGACCCAGTACTTC. Encoded protein: CASSSGQETQYF. The variable domain in full, with the rest retrieved from reference TRBV7-9 and TRBJ2-5, is DTGVSQNPRHKITKRGQNVTFRCDPISEHNRLYWYRQTLGQGPEFLTYFQNEAQLEKSRLLSDRFSAERPKGSFSTLEIQRTEQGDSAMYLCASSSGQETQYFGPGTRLLVL.